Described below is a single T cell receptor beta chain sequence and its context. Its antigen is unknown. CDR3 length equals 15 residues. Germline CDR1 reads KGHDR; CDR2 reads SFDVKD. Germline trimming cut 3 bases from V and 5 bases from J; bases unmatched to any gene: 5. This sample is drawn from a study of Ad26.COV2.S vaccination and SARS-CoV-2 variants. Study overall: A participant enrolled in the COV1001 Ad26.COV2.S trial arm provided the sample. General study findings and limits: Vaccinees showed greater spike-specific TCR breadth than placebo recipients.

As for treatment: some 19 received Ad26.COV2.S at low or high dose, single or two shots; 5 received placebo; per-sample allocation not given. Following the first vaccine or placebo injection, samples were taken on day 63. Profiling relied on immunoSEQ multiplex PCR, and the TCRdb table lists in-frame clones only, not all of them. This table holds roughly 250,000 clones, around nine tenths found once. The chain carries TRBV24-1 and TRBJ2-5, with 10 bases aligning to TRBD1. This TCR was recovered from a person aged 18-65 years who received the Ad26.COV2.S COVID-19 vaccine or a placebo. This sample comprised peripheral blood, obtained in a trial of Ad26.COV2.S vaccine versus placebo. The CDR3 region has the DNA TGTGCCACCAGTGATCAGGACAGGGGGTATGAGACCCAGTACTTC. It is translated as CATSDQDRGYETQYF.